The 23 T cell receptor beta chains in this list originate from one sample, sequenced in a study of molecular identifiers for immune sequencing clone quantification. Each CDR3 protein gets one entry after TCRdb re-called the PCR reads with MiXCR. There are approximately 550,000 distinct CDR3 sequences in the sample; 20% to 25% occur only once, and around 0.84% lies in the top ten. The sample was naive CD8+ T cells from blood, with Jurkat cell RNA spiked in. This sample's subset: FACS-sorted CD8+CD4-CCR7+CD45RA+ naive T cells. The origin of the receptors is a human donor in good health. Some libraries in this study had Jurkat cell RNA spiked in.

The rearrangement joins TRBV28 to TRBJ1-2; no definite D call. This CDR3 is 16 amino acids long. Germline CDR1 and CDR2: MDHEN and SYDVKM. V lost 5 bases and J lost 2, with 18 bases in between. The CDR3 DNA is TGTGCCAGCAGTCCCCCCCAGGCAACTCTAAACTATGGCTACACCTTC. It translates to CASSPPQATLNYGYTF.

This clonotype turned up a few times. The chain uses TRBV2 and TRBJ2-6, with TRBD1 matching 7 bases. Per germline, CDR1 SNHLY and CDR2 FYNNEI. The CDR3 has 15 residues. With V trimmed by 5 bases and J by 2 bases, 3 bases remained unmatched. CDR3 DNA: TGTGCCAGCAGTAAGACAGGGACTGGGGCCAACGTCCTGACTTTC. Translating gives CASSKTGTGANVLTF.

Notes on this clonotype: A read error may be the cause here, since a much bigger clone is one base away. The V call is TRBV9, the J call TRBJ2-3; the D is unclear. Looked up from germline, CDR1 is SGDLS and CDR2 is YYNGEE. The length of the CDR3 is 16 residues. DNA for the CDR3: TGTGCCAGCAGCGTAGCTTTGGCGGAGAGCACAGATACGCTGTATTTT. It yields the protein CASSVALAESTDTLYF.

To note about this clonotype: With a much larger clone just one base away, this may be a read error. This chain links TRBV4-1 with TRBJ2-7; no definite D call. Looked up from germline, CDR1 is MGHRA and CDR2 is YSYEKL. V was cut by 0 bases and J by 3 bases, with 9 bases left in between. The CDR3 totals 14 residues. This CDR3 is CASSQEDLLYEQYF. The DNA for the CDR3 is TGCGCCAGCAGCCAAGAGGACCTCCTCTACGAGCAGTACTTC.

This clonotype was counted many times. The CDR3 bases are TGTGCCAGCAGCTTGGCCCAGTTGAACACTGAAGCTTTCTTT. This gives the protein CASSLAQLNTEAFF. The chain couples TRBV5-6 to TRBJ1-1; D uncertain. The length of the CDR3 is 14 residues. In germline, CDR1 is SGHDT, CDR2 YYEEEE. V lost 0 bases to trimming and J lost 0 bases, with 6 bases between them.

This clonotype was recorded many times. J is TRBJ2-7 and V is TRBV5-6, with unresolved D. The germline gives CDR1 SGHDT, CDR2 YYEEEE. This CDR3 has 13 residues. V lost 0 bases, J lost 2 bases, and 6 bases lay in between. The CDR3 DNA reads as TGTGCCAGCAGCTTGGGAGTCCCCTACGAGCAGTACTTC. Encoded protein: CASSLGVPYEQYF.

The V gene is TRBV6-5, the J gene TRBJ2-5; the D call may be TRBD1 or TRBD2 (5 bases each). Germline CDR1 and CDR2: MNHEY and SVGAGI. Trimming stripped 5 bases from V and 1 base from J, with 14 bases between. The CDR3 extends over 15 amino acids. This CDR3 reads CASSRSWGSQETQYF. Written as DNA, the CDR3 is TGTGCCAGCAGTCGTTCTTGGGGGAGCCAAGAGACCCAGTACTTC.

This chain joins TRBV9 and TRBJ2-5; 10 bases line up with TRBD2. Germline V CDR1 and CDR2: SGDLS, YYNGEE. The length of the CDR3 is 15 residues. V lost 0 bases to trimming and J lost 5 bases; unmatched junction nucleotides: 4. CDR3 coding DNA: TGTGCCAGCAGCGTAGGAGCGGGAGGGCTGGAGACCCAGTACTTC. It encodes CASSVGAGGLETQYF.

The chain employs TRBV6-2 or TRBV6-3 and TRBJ1-2; D is ambiguous. Germline V gene data show CDR1 as MNHEY and CDR2 as SVGEGT. V lost 10 bases and J 2 bases, leaving 17 bases between the germline ends. The CDR3 loop spans 14 amino acids. The CDR3 DNA sequence: TGTGCCACCTCAGTTATTCACGGCAACTATGGCTACACCTTC. Amino acids: CATSVIHGNYGYTF.

This clonotype was recorded a few times. The rearrangement links TRBV4-1 to TRBJ2-1; 9 nucleotides line up with TRBD2. The CDR3 totals 17 residues. CDR1 is MGHRA, CDR2 YSYEKL, per germline. V was clipped by 0 bases and J by 7 bases; unmatched bases: 10. The CDR3 DNA reads as TGCGCCAGCAGCCAAGATTTATCTAGCGGGATGAAGAATGAGCAGTTCTTC. Translating gives CASSQDLSSGMKNEQFF.

The V gene is TRBV7-9, the J gene TRBJ2-1; D gene unclear. In germline, CDR1 is SEHNR, CDR2 FQNEAQ (reference sequence). With 5 bases removed from V and 2 bases from J, the gap between germline ends came to 10 bases. This CDR3 region has 14 residues. The CDR3 protein is CASSPHSTYNEQFF. CDR3 bases: TGTGCCAGCAGCCCACACTCAACCTACAATGAGCAGTTCTTC. Full variable domain (remainder filled in from reference TRBV7-9 and TRBJ2-1): DTGVSQNPRHKITKRGQNVTFRCDPISEHNRLYWYRQTLGQGPEFLTYFQNEAQLEKSRLLSDRFSAERPKGSFSTLEIQRTEQGDSAMYLCASSPHSTYNEQFFGPGTRLTVL.

This clonotype showed up just a few times. This may come from a read error, since a much larger clone is one base off. Since no conserved phenylalanine or tryptophan closes the CDR3, a read error is the likely cause. The chain carries TRBV20-1 and TRBJ2-3; no firm D call. The CDR3 covers 15 residues. Between the trimmed V and J ends, which lost 5 bases and 1 base, there was a span of 16 bases. In germline, CDR1 is DFQATT, CDR2 SNEGSKA (reference sequence). The CDR3 DNA is TGCAGTGCTCCTACTTTGGGCGCACGCACAGATACGCAGTATCTT. Translated, it gives CSAPTLGARTDTQYL.

The rearrangement joins TRBV4-3 to TRBJ1-3; D not resolved. Germline loops: CDR1 LGHNA, CDR2 YSLEER. This CDR3 contains 16 residues. V was pared by 1 base and J by 0 bases, with 10 bases between. The CDR3 protein is CASSQGSGYSGNTIYF. The CDR3, as DNA: TGCGCCAGCAGCCAAGGTAGTGGATACTCTGGAAACACCATATATTTT.

On this clonotype itself: The CDR3 end shows no conserved phenylalanine or tryptophan, and so a read error is likely. The V call is TRBV19, the J call TRBJ2-7; TRBD1 matches at 7 bases. With V trimmed by 5 bases and J by 3 bases, 4 bases remained unmatched. Germline V gene lookup returns CDR1 LNHDA and CDR2 SQIVND (reference sequence). The CDR3 runs 13 residues. CDR3 residues: CASSPGQLYEQYL. In nucleotides, the CDR3 is TGTGCCAGTAGTCCGGGACAGCTCTACGAGCAGTACCTC.

This clonotype was observed a few times. This CDR3 is missing its conserved last phenylalanine or tryptophan, likely due to a read error. V usage is TRBV5-1 and J usage is TRBJ1-4; D perhaps matches TRBD1 (5 bases). V was pared by 0 bases and J by 4 bases, with 7 bases between. The CDR3 extends over 14 amino acids. The germline gives CDR1 SGHRS, CDR2 YFSETQ. The CDR3 DNA is TGCGCCAGCAGCTTGGGGGACGATAATGAAAAACTGTTTCTT. Translating it yields CASSLGDDNEKLFL.

With respect to this clonotype: A much larger clone differs by one base, so this may be a read error. The chain carries TRBV15 and TRBJ1-5; D ambiguous. The CDR3 covers 16 residues. Germline V gene data show CDR1 as LNHNV and CDR2 as YYDKDF (reference sequence). CDR3 bases: TGTGCCACCAGCAGCGTACAAATCTTTAGCAATCAGCCCCAGCGTTTT. Encoded protein: CATSSVQIFSNQPQRF.

This clonotype was recorded at least ten times. The genes are TRBV25-1 and TRBJ2-7; the match to TRBD1 covers 7 bases. In germline, CDR1 is MGHDK, CDR2 SYGVNS. This CDR3 region has 15 residues. Trimming at V came to 1 base and at J to 4 bases, leaving 7 bases not matched to a gene. The CDR3 nucleotides read TGTGCCAGCAGTGAATTGAGACAGGGTTTATACGAGCAGTACTTC. Protein: CASSELRQGLYEQYF.

This clonotype was recorded at least ten times. The J gene is TRBJ2-7, the V gene TRBV12-3 or TRBV12-4; TRBD1 aligns across 10 bases. There are 14 residues in the CDR3. The V gene end was trimmed by 6 bases and the J gene end by 6 bases; junction bases not matched to a gene: 8. CDR3: CASSYGTGVSEQYF. As DNA, the CDR3 is TGTGCCAGCAGCTATGGGACAGGGGTTTCCGAGCAGTACTTC.

V is TRBV19 and J is TRBJ2-1, with 10 nucleotides matching TRBD2. V lost 5 bases and J lost 7; bases outside the gene matches: 17. This CDR3 has 18 residues. Germline values: CDR1 LNHDA, CDR2 SQIVND (reference sequence). Here the CDR3 DNA reads TGTGCCAGTAGTTCAGGGTACGAGAGCGGGAGGGCCTTGAATGAGCAGTTCTTC. Translated, it gives CASSSGYESGRALNEQFF.

This clonotype was detected many times. The chain links TRBV14 to TRBJ1-2; maybe TRBD1 (5 bases). CDR1 is SGHDN, CDR2 FVKESK, per germline. V lost 1 base and J lost 2, with 14 bases in between. The CDR3 is 16 amino acids. The CDR3 nucleotides read TGTGCCAGCAGCCAAGTGAAGTTGGACAACAACTATGGCTACACCTTC. This codes for CASSQVKLDNNYGYTF.

This clonotype was counted only a few times. The V and J genes are TRBV6-2 or TRBV6-3 and TRBJ1-6; D ambiguous. Germline V CDR1 and CDR2: MNHEY, SVGEGT. This CDR3 is 16 amino acids long. Trimming left V 2 bases short and J 4 bases short, with 12 bases between. Here the CDR3 DNA reads TGTGCCAGCAGTTACATGGGGTTCCGGTATAATTCACCCCTCCACTTT. It yields the protein CASSYMGFRYNSPLHF.

The chain's CDR3 is CASSLVGAKNIQYF. In DNA form, the CDR3 reads TGTGCCAGCAGTTTAGTAGGGGCCAAAAACATTCAGTACTTC. This chain connects TRBV27 to TRBJ2-4; D gene unclear. Germline loops: CDR1 MNHEY, CDR2 SMNVEV (reference sequence). The CDR3 contains 14 residues. V lost 2 bases and J lost 1, with 6 bases in between.

The genes are TRBV19 and TRBJ1-5; no definite D call. V was cut by 7 bases and J by 0 bases, with 10 bases left in between. The CDR3 has 14 residues. Germline CDR1 reads LNHDA; CDR2 reads SQIVND (reference sequence). The CDR3 sequence: CASMSEYSNQPQHF. The DNA for the CDR3 is TGTGCCAGTATGTCAGAGTATAGCAATCAGCCCCAGCATTTT.